This T cell receptor beta chain was identified in a study of PD-L1 blockade in urothelial cancer (dated by TCRdb to the late 2010s). Background on the whole study: Every patient began therapy in the mid-2010s and was given atezolizumab 1,200 mg intravenously every 3 weeks. Twenty-five of 29 patients were males with bladder-origin urothelial cancer, and about 65% of the 29 reported a prior smoking history. Patients had an ECOG performance status of 0 or 1 and had received between 0 and 3 prior chemotherapy regimens. Blood samples were analyzed at two time points: 3 weeks after treatment start (second dose) and 6 weeks after treatment start. Blood samples yielded a median of roughly 140,000 T cells and around 83,000 unique TCRs, with median clonality approximately 0.08. The study, an exploratory multi-omic analysis, examined somatic, immune and clinical correlates of response to PD-L1 blockade with atezolizumab in urothelial cancer. Pretreatment tumor samples, along with matched peripheral blood serially collected before and after atezolizumab treatment, were subjected to TCR sequencing. Progression-free survival longer than 6 months counted as durable clinical benefit, and TCR features were additionally tested against both progression-free and overall survival. Whole exome sequencing and RNA sequencing of pretreatment tumors were performed alongside TCR sequencing in the same patients. Durable clinical benefit was achieved by nine patients and was not achieved by 20 patients. Pretreatment blood TCR-seq was available for fewer than 30 patients, at least one posttreatment blood collection was obtained for 24 patients, and tumor TCR-seq was available for 24 patients. Study-wide findings and limitations: Among patients with durable benefit, tumor-associated TCR clones showed greater expansion in peripheral blood 3 weeks after treatment started (n of about 21, p = 0.022). Because of the small sample size (n ≈ 27) and the many exploratory analyses performed, the results are intended to be regarded as hypothesis-generating. Improved progression-free and overall survival was associated with having pretreatment peripheral blood TCR clonality below the median.

A cohort of roughly 30 patients with locally advanced or metastatic urothelial carcinoma, treated at Memorial Sloan Kettering on a trial protocol, was included. Peripheral blood mononuclear cells were collected pretreatment and during treatment, at between 1 and 8 total time points per patient. The Qiagen DNeasy Blood extraction kit was used to purify genomic DNA from total PBMCs and from tumor samples. PBMCs were collected pretreatment and during treatment and were isolated and stored as previously described. As concerns this clone: The antigen this receptor binds is unknown. Base-call qualities are not available, and no considerably larger clone is one nucleotide away.

Each PCR received spiked-in synthetic TCR analog templates so that absolute template abundance could be estimated from read counts. Using the immunoSEQ assay, TCRbeta CDR3 regions were amplified from genomic DNA with bias-controlled V and J gene primers. Rearranged TCRbeta segments were sequenced at approximately 20X coverage. The authors processed their data as follows. Sequencing errors were corrected by clustering and CDR3s were annotated against IMGT to assign V, D and J genes. Downstream analyses used only productive TCRbeta rearrangements, leaving out any out-of-frame or stop-codon sequences. Clonality was computed as one minus Shannon entropy normalized by the log of the number of unique productive sequences. Clones differing between time points or between blood and tumor were identified by Fisher's exact test with Benjamini-Hochberg correction at adjusted p below 0.01. TCRdb limited this immuneACCESS table to in-frame rearrangements with V and J called. A share of clones is missing; checked studies link under half to unresolved V genes, and the rest is unexplained. The D gene and trimming were derived from the DNA, and the V and J assignments and clone size from that table. For this sample there are under 100,000 clones; roughly 80% appear just once. Clones ranked in the top ten supply more than 8% of the sample.

Germline trimming: 6 bases from V, 4 bases from J; junction bases outside gene matches: 5. CDR1 and CDR2, per the germline V gene, are SQVTM and ANQGSEA. CDR3 length: 13 amino acids, cysteine to phenylalanine. Only the CDR3 region is kept as DNA, spanning 39 bases read in frame from base 1. The source of this sequence is a man in his 70s with urothelial cancer. Sequencing was performed on PBMCs, taken around atezolizumab (anti-PD-L1) treatment. The chain joins TRBV29-1 to TRBJ2-1, with 8 middle bases fitting TRBD1. Read as DNA, the sequence is TGCAGCGTGGCCGGGACAGGATACAATGAGCAGTTCTTC. The encoded protein is CSVAGTGYNEQFF.